This T cell receptor (beta chain) was found in a study of T cells in Graves' hyperthyroidism and ophthalmopathy. Points from the study as a whole: Clonotypes that were expanded in thyroid above 0.001 mostly appeared in blood too.

The diagnostic basis comprised clinical symptoms, serum thyroxine and TRAb, thyroid ultrasound and orbital computed tomography. This clonotype was detected many times. As yet, its antigen is unknown. The V gene lost 7 bases and the J gene lost 3 bases, with 15 bases spanning the gap. CDR3 length equals 14 residues. CDR1 is SNHLY and CDR2 is FYNNEI in the germline V gene. Amplified TCR beta CDR3 regions derived from RNA transcripts. During a first-round RT-PCR of the TCR CDR3, the HTBI primer set was used. From the multiplex PCR reads, TCRdb called clonotypes with MiXCR, one entry per CDR3 protein. The sample consists of some 400,000 distinct CDR3 sequences, approximately 13% of them appearing once.

The TCR originated in a man aged 25-45 years with Graves' hyperthyroidism that later progressed to Graves' ophthalmopathy. Sequencing was carried out using blood. The chain combines TRBV2 with TRBJ1-1; TRBD1 is a possible D gene (6 bases). The CDR3 protein is CASIEGGYYTEAFF. CDR3 DNA sequence: TGTGCCAGCATCGAGGGGGGTTACTACACTGAAGCTTTCTTT.